One and the same sample provided the 24 T cell receptor beta chains below, sequenced in a study of CD8+ T cells in alopecia areata (dated by TCRdb to 2017 to 2018). Preparation of the library involved the immunoSEQ multiplex PCR assay. RNA was extracted from all samples and reverse transcribed into cDNA, which served as template for TCR sequencing. TCRdb retrieved this table from immuneACCESS and kept in-frame rearrangements only. Not all clones are present; in checked studies, unresolved V genes account for under half, and no reason is known for the remainder. In all, the sample holds fewer than 350,000 clones, and roughly 64% of those were seen once. The top ten constitute over 1.5% of the sample. This specimen's time point label, per the study, means: roughly 24 weeks on oral tofacitinib. The sample's treatment or condition label, decoded: oral pan-JAK inhibitor, 5-10 mg twice daily. Sequences were derived from CD4+ T cells sorted from blood, sampled at week 24, from a patient treated with tofacitinib. These receptors were taken from a human donor with alopecia areata.

In the case of this clone: Different DNA sequences within this sample yield the same CDR3. The chain's CDR3 is CAWSDNYGYTF. The CDR3 region has the DNA TGTGCCTGGTCTGATAACTATGGCTACACCTTC. The genes are TRBV30 and TRBJ1-2; unclear D gene. CDR1 and CDR2 (germline): GTSNPN, SVGIG (reference sequence). CDR3 length: 11 amino acids. Trimming cost V 5 bases and J 1 base, with 5 bases left between them. The complete variable domain, with remaining parts taken from reference TRBV30 and TRBJ1-2, reads SQTIHQWPATLVQPVGSPLSLECTVEGTSNPNLYWYRQAAGRGLQLLFYSVGIGQISSEVPQNLSASRPQDRQFILSSKKLLLSDSGFYLCAWSDNYGYTFGSGTRLTVV.

The rearrangement joins TRBV5-6 to TRBJ2-7; D is uncertain. The CDR3 consists of 12 residues. V gave up 2 bases and J gave up 13 bases, with 16 bases separating them. Germline CDR1 reads SGHDT; CDR2 reads YYEEEE. CDR3 nucleotide sequence: TGTGCCAGCAGCTTAGCCCAGAACAACTATTACTTC. It translates to CASSLAQNNYYF.

V is TRBV25-1 and J is TRBJ1-6; no clear D. The germline gives CDR1 MGHDK, CDR2 SYGVNS. V gave up 3 bases and J gave up 9 bases, with 12 bases separating them. The CDR3 extends over 14 amino acids. The CDR3 sequence: CASSDRAIISPLHF. The DNA for the CDR3 is TGTGCCAGCAGTGATCGAGCCATAATTTCACCCCTCCACTTT.

This chain connects TRBV5-1 to TRBJ2-3; no clear D. The CDR3 extends over 15 amino acids. V gave up 4 bases and J gave up 2 bases, with 14 bases separating them. CDR1 and CDR2 from the germline V gene are SGHRS and YFSETQ. In DNA, the CDR3 is TGCGCCAGCAGCGCGGAGACCCGATACACAGATACGCAGTATTTT. Amino acid sequence: CASSAETRYTDTQYF.

The rearrangement uses TRBV5-1 and TRBJ2-7; the match to TRBD1 covers 8 bases. Germline trimming cut 4 bases from V and 5 bases from J; bases unmatched to any gene: 14. The CDR3 spans 16 residues. Germline V CDR1 and CDR2: SGHRS, YFSETQ. The CDR3 bases are TGCGCCAGCAGCGACGGGACAGGTATCCACGGCGACGAGCAGTACTTC. Amino acids: CASSDGTGIHGDEQYF.

The CDR3 is CASATQKRGVTDTQYF. The CDR3 DNA reads TGTGCCAGCGCCACTCAAAAGCGGGGGGTCACAGATACGCAGTATTTT. The gene calls are TRBV25-1 and TRBJ2-3, with 9 bases that match TRBD2. The V segment lost 8 bases and the J segment 2 bases; nucleotides outside the gene matches: 11. Germline V CDR1 and CDR2: MGHDK, SYGVNS. This CDR3 comprises 16 residues. Based on the CDR3 plus reference TRBV25-1 and TRBJ2-3, the full variable domain is EADIYQTPRYLVIGTGKKITLECSQTMGHDKMYWYQQDPGMELHLIHYSYGVNSTEKGDLSSESTVSRIRTEHFPLTLESARPSHTSQYLCASATQKRGVTDTQYFGPGTRLTVL.

V and J are TRBV7-2 and TRBJ1-5, with TRBD1 matching 7 bases. There are 19 residues in the CDR3. Germline loops: CDR1 SGHTA, CDR2 FQGNSA. The V gene end was trimmed by 1 base and the J gene end by 0 bases; junction bases not matched to a gene: 12. CDR3 sequence (DNA): TGTGCCAGCAGCTTAGGACCGGGACAGCCTCCTTATAGCAATCAGCCCCAGCATTTT. Translating it yields CASSLGPGQPPYSNQPQHF. Drawing the rest from reference TRBV7-2 and TRBJ1-5, the complete variable domain is GAGVSQSPSNKVTEKGKDVELRCDPISGHTALYWYRQSLGQGLEFLIYFQGNSAPDKSGLPSDRFSAERTGGSVSTLTIQRTQQEDSAVYLCASSLGPGQPPYSNQPQHFGDGTRLSIL.

Concerning this clone itself: The same CDR3 is also encoded by other DNA sequences in this sample. V and J are TRBV30 and TRBJ1-2, with a weak D call TRBD1 (6 bases). The CDR3 runs 12 residues. Trimming removed 3 bases from V and 2 bases from J, with 7 bases in between. The germline V gene encodes CDR1 GTSNPN and CDR2 SVGIG (reference sequence). CDR3 coding DNA: TGTGCCTGGAGCACAGGGAACTATGGCTACACCTTC. Translated, it gives CAWSTGNYGYTF.

This clone was counted between two and nine times. The V and J genes are TRBV12-5 and TRBJ1-4; 9 nucleotides align to TRBD1. V trimming: 5 bases; J trimming: 7 bases; junction bases outside the gene matches: 5. This CDR3 contains 14 residues. In germline, CDR1 is LGHNT, CDR2 FRNRAP. The CDR3 spells CASGTDRGSEKLFF. CDR3 DNA sequence: TGTGCTAGTGGTACCGACAGGGGGAGTGAAAAACTGTTTTTT.

The chain couples TRBV4-2 to TRBJ1-3, with D perhaps TRBD1 (6 bases). The germline CDR1 and CDR2 sequences are LGHNA and YNFKEQ. The CDR3 sequence is 18 residues long. V lost 0 bases and J lost 0, with 15 bases in between. The CDR3 reads CASSQEHGGLSSGNTIYF. CDR3 DNA sequence: TGTGCCAGCAGCCAAGAACACGGGGGGCTATCCTCTGGAAACACCATATATTTT.

This clone was observed a few times. The V gene is TRBV13, the J gene TRBJ2-3; 10 bases align to TRBD2. The CDR3 extends over 16 amino acids. The V segment lost 5 bases and the J segment 1 base; nucleotides outside the gene matches: 6. The germline gives CDR1 PRHDT, CDR2 FYEKMQ (reference sequence). The CDR3 here is CASSIRGTSGTDTQYF. CDR3 DNA sequence: TGTGCCAGCAGCATACGCGGGACTAGCGGCACAGATACGCAGTATTTT.

The gene calls are TRBV12-5 and TRBJ2-5; D may be TRBD2 (7 bases). Deletions cut 5 bases from V and 0 bases from J, with 16 bases between. Germline CDR1 LGHNT, CDR2 FRNRAP. This CDR3 has 16 residues. CDR3 protein: CASGKGGGTYQETQYF. In nucleotides, the CDR3 is TGTGCTAGTGGTAAGGGAGGGGGTACCTACCAAGAGACCCAGTACTTC.

In its sample, this clone was seen once. The V gene is TRBV7-2, the J gene TRBJ2-5, with D perhaps being TRBD1 or TRBD2 (5 bases each). Germline CDR1 and CDR2: SGHTA and FQGNSA. Trimming took off 0 bases at V and 4 bases at J, with 12 bases between the two ends. The CDR3 runs to 15 residues. DNA of the CDR3: TGTGCCAGCAGCTTAGCGAGTTCGAGGGGAGAGACCCAGTACTTC. Encoded protein: CASSLASSRGETQYF.

The chain is built from TRBV6-5 and TRBJ2-7; 7 bases are a match to TRBD2. The J segment lost 6 bases and the V segment lost 7 bases, leaving 9 bases of the junction unmatched. CDR1 is MNHEY and CDR2 is SVGAGI in the germline V gene. The CDR3 extends over 13 amino acids. CDR3 sequence reads: CASTRGEGGEQYF. For the CDR3, the DNA is TGTGCCAGCACCCGGGGGGAAGGAGGCGAGCAGTACTTC.

This clone turned up a few times. The rearrangement uses TRBV6-5 and TRBJ1-2; the D gene is possibly TRBD1 (5 bases). Germline V gene lookup returns CDR1 MNHEY and CDR2 SVGAGI. Deletions cut 2 bases from V and 8 bases from J, with 15 bases between. CDR3 length equals 14 residues. The CDR3 DNA follows: TGTGCCAGCAGTTACCAGGGACGCTCGGGAGGCTACACCTTC. This encodes CASSYQGRSGGYTF.

The chain has TRBV11-2 and TRBJ2-3; 11 nucleotides match TRBD2. CDR3 length: 14 amino acids. Germline CDR1 SGHAT, CDR2 FQNNGV. V lost 7 bases to trimming and J lost 5 bases; unmatched junction nucleotides: 5. The CDR3, as DNA: TGTGCCAGCACCCCGACTAGCGGGGTAGATACGCAGTATTTT. It yields the protein CASTPTSGVDTQYF.

A remark on this clone: Additional DNA sequences in this sample encode the identical CDR3. The chain joins TRBV29-1 to TRBJ1-5, with D possibly TRBD1 on 6 matching bases. From germline, CDR1 is SQVTM and CDR2 ANQGSEA. CDR3 length: 13 amino acids. V was pared by 7 bases and J by 0 bases, with 10 bases between. The CDR3 DNA is TGCAGCGCCGGACAGAATAGCAATCAGCCCCAGCATTTT. Protein product: CSAGQNSNQPQHF.

The rearrangement uses TRBV30 and TRBJ1-4; TRBD1 is a possible D gene (6 bases). This CDR3 is 14 amino acids long. The germline V gene encodes CDR1 GTSNPN and CDR2 SVGIG (reference sequence). Trimming pared 3 bases from V and 6 bases from J, leaving 14 bases between. CDR3 residues: CAWSRGPHDEKLFF. CDR3 in DNA: TGTGCCTGGAGCAGGGGCCCCCACGATGAAAAACTGTTTTTT.

The chain has TRBV18 and TRBJ2-5; D is undetermined. This CDR3 region has 14 residues. Trimming took 10 bases from V and 5 from J, leaving 20 bases between them. CDR1 and CDR2 from the germline V gene are KGHSH and LQKENI. This chain's CDR3 is CATSLRTNYETQYF. The CDR3 bases are TGTGCCACCTCTCTAAGGACCAATTACGAGACCCAGTACTTC.

The chain is built from TRBV11-2 and TRBJ1-6, with 9 bases fitting TRBD1. V was pared by 4 bases and J by 9 bases, with 4 bases of the junction left unmatched. The germline V gene has CDR1 SGHAT and CDR2 FQNNGV. The CDR3 totals 14 residues. The CDR3 is CASSSGQGSSPLHF. As DNA, the CDR3 is TGTGCCAGCAGCTCGGGACAGGGTAGTTCACCCCTCCACTTT.

In its sample, this clone was seen a few times. V and J are TRBV6-5 and TRBJ2-5; the match to TRBD2 covers 11 bases. CDR1 and CDR2 from the germline V gene are MNHEY and SVGAGI. The CDR3 totals 15 residues. Losses at the gene ends were 2 bases for V and 5 bases for J; bases not matched to a gene: 4. DNA of the CDR3: TGTGCCAGCAGTTACATTACTAGCGGGGGTGAGACCCAGTACTTC. It yields the protein CASSYITSGGETQYF.

This clone was found once. This sequence joins TRBV29-1 and TRBJ1-1; 8 bases align to TRBD1. Looked up from germline, CDR1 is SQVTM and CDR2 is ANQGSEA. V gave up 4 bases and J gave up 4 bases; unmatched junction bases: 8. The CDR3 runs to 14 residues. The CDR3 loop reads CSVATGGIGTEAFF. DNA for the CDR3: TGCAGCGTTGCCACAGGGGGAATTGGCACTGAAGCTTTCTTT. The full variable domain, with the rest looked up from reference TRBV29-1 and TRBJ1-1, is SAVISQKPSRDICQRGTSLTIQCQVDSQVTMMFWYRQQPGQSLTLIATANQGSEATYESGFVIDKFPISRPNLTFSTLTVSNMSPEDSSIYLCSVATGGIGTEAFFGQGTRLTVV.

This clone was picked up a small number of times. The V and J genes are TRBV29-1 and TRBJ1-2; TRBD1 might be the D (6 bases). The germline V gene encodes CDR1 SQVTM and CDR2 ANQGSEA. This CDR3 is 12 amino acids long. Trimming took off 7 bases at V and 8 bases at J, with 17 bases between the two ends. CDR3 sequence reads: CSAPQGPFGYTF. CDR3 coding DNA: TGCAGCGCCCCACAGGGACCCTTCGGCTACACCTTC. Together with reference TRBV29-1 and TRBJ1-2, the CDR3 gives the full variable domain: SAVISQKPSRDICQRGTSLTIQCQVDSQVTMMFWYRQQPGQSLTLIATANQGSEATYESGFVIDKFPISRPNLTFSTLTVSNMSPEDSSIYLCSAPQGPFGYTFGSGTRLTVV.

This clone was found a few times. The chain recombines TRBV29-1 with TRBJ2-7, with D possibly TRBD1 on 7 matching bases. The V end was cut by 5 bases, the J end by 5 bases, with 22 bases between. The CDR3 totals 15 residues. Per the germline V gene, CDR1 is SQVTM and CDR2 is ANQGSEA. CDR3 sequence: CSVLGATGGGDEQYF. The DNA of the CDR3 is TGCAGCGTTTTAGGGGCCACAGGAGGGGGCGACGAGCAGTACTTC.